This TCR beta chain was recovered during a study of cytomegalovirus exposure and HLA in healthy donors. Study-level points and caveats: It was confirmed in vitro that three of the CMV-associated chains were specific for CMV antigens.

The PCR employed 60 Vbeta primers together with 13 Jbeta primers. Sequencing used immunoSEQ multiplex PCR; TCRdb keeps in-frame clones, though not all of them. Seen here are 100,000 to 150,000 clones, 80% observed once, and the top ten hold approximately 4%. While unrecorded immune exposures were likely, the donors were nominally healthy when sampled. Note on this clone: Its antigen remains unidentified.

The CDR3 covers 14 residues. CDR1 is SGHDN, CDR2 FVKESK, per germline. With 1 base removed from V and 5 bases from J, the gap between germline ends came to 11 bases. The V and J genes are TRBV14 and TRBJ1-1; D uncertain. What was sequenced was PBMCs. The source is a woman aged 40-49 years in good health and CMV-seronegative. CDR3 bases: TGTGCCAGCAGCCAAGTGCGGGGAAGGACTGAAGCTTTCTTT. As protein: CASSQVRGRTEAFF.